These T cell receptor beta chains were read from a single sample in a study of memory CD4+ T cells and cytomegalovirus serostatus. Produced via immunoSEQ multiplex PCR; TCRdb's table is partial and in-frame only. The table records 55,000 to 65,000 clones, more than 65% of them present only once. Sequencing was performed on memory CD4+ T cells from blood. The receptors here all came from an adult in good health and CMV-seronegative. Some clones in this sample may be carry-over from other donors' samples. CDR3s leave out the opening cysteine and the closing phenylalanine or tryptophan. The D gene is left open where the match is weak.

j_call: TRBJ1-5; d_call: TRBD1; v_call: TRBV30; cdr3_aa: AWGAGGPSAQH
j_call: TRBJ1-3; d_call: -; v_call: TRBV30; cdr3_aa: AWIQSGVPGNTIY
j_call: TRBJ1-5; d_call: -; v_call: TRBV30; cdr3_aa: ASVRGSGDQPQH
j_call: TRBJ1-2; d_call: -; v_call: TRBV6-1; cdr3_aa: ASSERYERYSYGYT
j_call: TRBJ2-3; d_call: TRBD2; v_call: TRBV14; cdr3_aa: ASSQDRGLAGDTQY
j_call: TRBJ2-5; d_call: -; v_call: TRBV7-8; cdr3_aa: ASSLARGNLETQY
j_call: TRBJ2-5; d_call: TRBD2; v_call: TRBV11-2; cdr3_aa: ASSLRLAAGETQY
j_call: TRBJ1-2; d_call: -; v_call: TRBV27; cdr3_aa: ASSLSGSRNYGYT
j_call: TRBJ2-7; d_call: TRBD2; v_call: TRBV18; cdr3_aa: ASSPLAGAYEQY
j_call: TRBJ1-6; d_call: -; v_call: TRBV27; cdr3_aa: ASSYRHAGSPLH
j_call: TRBJ2-7; d_call: -; v_call: TRBV28; cdr3_aa: ASAPGVRNEQY
j_call: TRBJ1-1; d_call: -; v_call: TRBV5-1; cdr3_aa: ASGENSFMNTEAF
j_call: TRBJ1-6; d_call: TRBD1; v_call: TRBV19; cdr3_aa: ASSIDLGQGNSPLH
j_call: TRBJ1-4; d_call: -; v_call: TRBV27; cdr3_aa: ASSSRRAGGEKLF
j_call: TRBJ2-1; d_call: -; v_call: TRBV10-2; cdr3_aa: ASRVQGQYNEQF
j_call: TRBJ1-5; d_call: -; v_call: TRBV28; cdr3_aa: ASTIRWGAGQPQH
j_call: TRBJ1-2; d_call: -; v_call: TRBV7-2; cdr3_aa: ASSLGTSGGVYGYT
j_call: TRBJ1-1; d_call: -; v_call: TRBV2; cdr3_aa: ASSEGGGWGRGTEAF
j_call: TRBJ2-1; d_call: -; v_call: TRBV2; cdr3_aa: ASESGARRRNEQF
j_call: TRBJ2-3; d_call: -; v_call: TRBV30; cdr3_aa: AWIQIGTQY
j_call: TRBJ1-5; d_call: -; v_call: TRBV4-1; cdr3_aa: ASSQDLGDTFSRNQPQH
j_call: TRBJ1-2; d_call: TRBD1; v_call: TRBV28; cdr3_aa: ASSVSGTGIPYGYT
j_call: TRBJ2-7; d_call: -; v_call: TRBV28; cdr3_aa: ASSFARANEQY
j_call: TRBJ2-7; d_call: TRBD2; v_call: TRBV5-4; cdr3_aa: ASSLGSGRAYEQY
j_call: TRBJ2-7; d_call: TRBD1; v_call: TRBV5-4; cdr3_aa: ASSPGQGARRTYEQY
j_call: TRBJ2-1; d_call: -; v_call: TRBV5-4; cdr3_aa: ASSVRWGSSYNEQF
j_call: TRBJ1-4; d_call: -; v_call: TRBV15; cdr3_aa: ATSKDSLATNEKLF
j_call: TRBJ2-7; d_call: TRBD2; v_call: TRBV2; cdr3_aa: ASTGTSGASYEQY
j_call: TRBJ2-1; d_call: -; v_call: TRBV4-2; cdr3_aa: ASSQDWGRNEQF
j_call: TRBJ2-7; d_call: TRBD1; v_call: TRBV28; cdr3_aa: ASSPLGTGLYEQY
j_call: TRBJ2-1; d_call: -; v_call: TRBV7-3; cdr3_aa: ASSSPTTSPNEQF
j_call: TRBJ1-5; d_call: -; v_call: TRBV28; cdr3_aa: ASARGRGEQPQH
j_call: TRBJ1-3; d_call: -; v_call: TRBV5-6; cdr3_aa: ASSFMIQTDSGNTIY
j_call: TRBJ2-3; d_call: TRBD2; v_call: TRBV10-3; cdr3_aa: AISEREGTDTQY
j_call: TRBJ2-5; d_call: -; v_call: TRBV27; cdr3_aa: ASSGLGTGQETQY
j_call: TRBJ1-3; d_call: TRBD1; v_call: TRBV27; cdr3_aa: ASSPTGQGYSGNTIY
j_call: TRBJ2-2; d_call: TRBD1; v_call: TRBV18; cdr3_aa: ASSPPGQAGNTGELF
j_call: TRBJ2-2; d_call: -; v_call: TRBV28; cdr3_aa: ASTRRESGELF